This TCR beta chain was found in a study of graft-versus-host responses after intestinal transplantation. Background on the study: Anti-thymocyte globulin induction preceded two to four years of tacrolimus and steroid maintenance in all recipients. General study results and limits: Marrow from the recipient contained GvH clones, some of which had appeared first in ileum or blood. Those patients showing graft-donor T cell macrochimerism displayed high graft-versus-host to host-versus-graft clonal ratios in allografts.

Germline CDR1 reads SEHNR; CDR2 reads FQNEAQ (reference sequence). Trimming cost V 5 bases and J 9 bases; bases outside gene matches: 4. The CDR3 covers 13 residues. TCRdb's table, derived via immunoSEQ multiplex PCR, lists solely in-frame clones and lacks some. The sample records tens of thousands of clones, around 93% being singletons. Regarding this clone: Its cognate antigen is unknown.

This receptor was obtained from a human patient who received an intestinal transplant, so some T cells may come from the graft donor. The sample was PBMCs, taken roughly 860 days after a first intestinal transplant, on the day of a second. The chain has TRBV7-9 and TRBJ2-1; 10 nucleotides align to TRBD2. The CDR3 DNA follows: TGTGCCAGCAGCCTGAGCGGGAGGGGTGAGCAGTTCTTC. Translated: CASSLSGRGEQFF.